The 31 T cell receptor beta chains listed next were all sequenced from one sample in a study of blood T cell repertoires in COVID-19. Only in-frame clones appear in the TCRdb table, and some are missing; sequencing was by immunoSEQ multiplex PCR. The sample holds around 85,000 clones, around 88% seen once. Material: peripheral blood. Every receptor here comes from a man aged 50 or older with active COVID-19.

The chain joins TRBV24-1 to TRBJ2-1; maybe TRBD1 (6 bases). From germline, CDR1 is KGHDR and CDR2 SFDVKD. The CDR3 totals 16 residues. Trimming pared 3 bases from V and 5 bases from J, leaving 16 bases between. CDR3 in amino acids: CATSDPDRRANNEQFF. Written as DNA, the CDR3 is TGTGCCACCAGTGATCCCGACAGGCGTGCTAACAATGAGCAGTTCTTC.

In its sample, this clone was seen a few times. The sample has other DNA sequences that encode this CDR3 too. The V gene is TRBV7-2, the J gene TRBJ2-1; TRBD2 agrees at 7 bases. In germline, CDR1 is SGHTA, CDR2 FQGNSA. The CDR3 consists of 13 residues. Trimming at V came to 1 base and at J to 6 bases, leaving 0 bases not matched to a gene. The CDR3 nucleotides are TGTGCCAGCAGCTTAGGGGGGGGCAATGAGCAGTTCTTC. Protein: CASSLGGGNEQFF.

The V and J genes are TRBV6-4 and TRBJ1-2; 9 nucleotides align to TRBD1. The trim removed 5 bases at V and 5 bases at J, leaving 6 bases unmatched. Germline V gene data show CDR1 as MRHNA and CDR2 as SNTAGT. The CDR3 length is 14 residues. The CDR3 is CASSTGTGFYGYTF. CDR3 DNA: TGTGCCAGCAGTACCGGGACAGGGTTTTATGGCTACACCTTC.

This sequence joins TRBV10-2 and TRBJ2-3; possibly TRBD2 for D (6 bases). This CDR3 is built from 15 residues. Germline values: CDR1 WSHSY, CDR2 SAAADI. V lost 4 bases and J lost 4, with 15 bases in between. CDR3 nucleotide sequence: TGCGCCAGCAGTGGGATCAGCGGGTACTCAGATACGCAGTATTTT. Translation: CASSGISGYSDTQYF.

This rearrangement joins TRBV28 to TRBJ1-2; 8 bases match TRBD1. V lost 6 bases and J lost 2; bases outside the gene matches: 8. Germline values: CDR1 MDHEN, CDR2 SYDVKM. CDR3 length: 15 amino acids. CDR3 loop: CASRSGGWGNYGYTF. CDR3 nucleotide sequence: TGTGCCAGCAGATCAGGGGGCTGGGGGAACTATGGCTACACCTTC.

The chain carries TRBV5-6 and TRBJ1-1, with D hard to call. V lost 1 base to trimming and J lost 2 bases, with 9 bases between them. Germline CDR1 SGHDT, CDR2 YYEEEE. The CDR3 loop spans 14 amino acids. The CDR3 coding sequence is TGTGCCAGCAGCTTGCCGTCAGGAAACACTGAAGCTTTCTTT. This gives the protein CASSLPSGNTEAFF.

This clone was detected once. The chain uses TRBV7-9 and TRBJ2-5, with D perhaps matching TRBD1 (6 bases). With 4 bases removed from V and 5 bases from J, the gap between germline ends came to 20 bases. Germline lookup yields CDR1 SEHNR and CDR2 FQNEAQ (reference sequence). The CDR3 extends over 16 amino acids. The CDR3 coding sequence is TGTGCCAGCAGCTACCGGGACACCCAAAAAGGGGAGACCCAGTACTTC. It translates to CASSYRDTQKGETQYF. Looking up the rest from reference TRBV7-9 and TRBJ2-5 gives the full variable domain: DTGVSQNPRHKITKRGQNVTFRCDPISEHNRLYWYRQTLGQGPEFLTYFQNEAQLEKSRLLSDRFSAERPKGSFSTLEIQRTEQGDSAMYLCASSYRDTQKGETQYFGPGTRLLVL.

V and J are TRBV28 and TRBJ1-5; D not resolved. The V end was cut by 1 base, the J end by 10 bases, with 14 bases between. The germline CDR1 and CDR2 sequences are MDHEN and SYDVKM. This CDR3 contains 14 residues. The CDR3 nucleotides read TGTGCCAGCAGTTTATCGGGATGGGAAGTTCCCCAGCATTTT. Its protein product is CASSLSGWEVPQHF.

The chain combines TRBV5-4 with TRBJ2-5; 11 nucleotides line up with TRBD2. CDR1 is SGHNT and CDR2 is YYREEE in the germline V gene (reference sequence). CDR3 length equals 17 residues. The V gene end was trimmed by 4 bases and the J gene end by 5 bases; junction bases not matched to a gene: 13. DNA for the CDR3: TGTGCCAGCAGCATTACTAGCGGGAGCAAGCCGGGGGAGACCCAGTACTTC. The encoded protein is CASSITSGSKPGETQYF.

V usage is TRBV7-3 and J usage is TRBJ2-3, with a possible D match to TRBD1 (6 bases). Germline V gives CDR1 SGHTA, CDR2 FQGTGA. Between the trimmed V and J ends, which lost 0 bases and 4 bases, there was a span of 8 bases. This CDR3 comprises 14 residues. In DNA, the CDR3 is TGTGCCAGCAGCTTAACGGCAGGGGCAGATACGCAGTATTTT. The encoded protein is CASSLTAGADTQYF.

This chain links TRBV29-1 with TRBJ1-2; D is undetermined. From germline, CDR1 is SQVTM and CDR2 ANQGSEA. The CDR3 runs 12 residues. The germline V and J ends were trimmed by 4 bases and 5 bases, with 11 bases remaining between them. As DNA, the CDR3 is TGCAGCGTTGTATACGGGGATTATGGCTACACCTTC. Amino acid sequence: CSVVYGDYGYTF.

The table lists this clone with a few counts. The chain uses TRBV27 and TRBJ1-1, with 9 bases lining up with TRBD1. Per the germline V gene, CDR1 is MNHEY and CDR2 is SMNVEV (reference sequence). The CDR3 is 15 residues long. V shed 1 base and J 6 bases; nucleotides not matched to a gene: 6. Here the CDR3 DNA reads TGTGCCAGCAGTTTATTACAGGGGGCGAAGGCTGAAGCTTTCTTT. Its protein is CASSLLQGAKAEAFF.

This clone was seen once. CDR3 DNA sequence: TGTGCCAGCAGAGAGCGGGGGGGCCACCTATCGAACACCGGGGAGCTGTTTTTT. Amino acid sequence: CASRERGGHLSNTGELFF. The rearrangement joins TRBV5-5 to TRBJ2-2; 10 bases align to TRBD2. V shed 5 bases and J 0 bases; nucleotides not matched to a gene: 10. CDR3 length: 18 residues. CDR1 is SGHKS and CDR2 is YYEKEE in the germline V gene (reference sequence).

The chain employs TRBV30 and TRBJ2-2; tentatively, D is TRBD1 (7 bases). With 3 bases removed from V and 5 bases from J, the gap between germline ends came to 16 bases. There are 15 residues in the CDR3. Per the germline V gene, CDR1 is GTSNPN and CDR2 is SVGIG (reference sequence). The CDR3 protein is CAWRKGGGATGELFF. As DNA, the CDR3 is TGTGCCTGGAGGAAAGGAGGGGGCGCGACCGGGGAGCTGTTTTTT.

The CDR3 is CASSYSRTANTEAFF. As DNA, the CDR3 is TGTGCCAGCAGTTACTCGAGAACAGCGAACACTGAAGCTTTCTTT. The J gene is TRBJ1-1, the V gene TRBV6-5, with D uncertain. Germline-derived CDR1 and CDR2 are MNHEY and SVGAGI. The CDR3 contains 15 residues. Trimming left V 0 bases short and J 1 base short, with 9 bases between.

This chain connects TRBV19 to TRBJ2-3, with 10 bases fitting TRBD1. The V gene end was trimmed by 4 bases and the J gene end by 8 bases; junction bases not matched to a gene: 12. The germline gives CDR1 LNHDA, CDR2 SQIVND (reference sequence). CDR3 length: 16 amino acids. CDR3 sequence: CASSTHRQGARITQYF. CDR3 in DNA: TGTGCCAGTAGTACCCACAGACAGGGGGCGAGGATTACGCAGTATTTT.

This chain uses TRBV7-3 with TRBJ2-1, with 10 bases identical to TRBD2. The CDR3 has 17 residues. Germline assignment: CDR1 SGHTA and CDR2 FQGTGA. After removal of 1 base from V and 6 bases from J, the junction contained 9 bases not matched to a gene. CDR3 residues: CASSLNSRLAGGNEQFF. The CDR3 region has the DNA TGTGCCAGCAGCTTAAATTCGCGACTAGCGGGTGGCAATGAGCAGTTCTTC. Drawing the rest from reference TRBV7-3 and TRBJ2-1, the complete variable domain is GAGVSQTPSNKVTEKGKYVELRCDPISGHTALYWYRQSLGQGPEFLIYFQGTGAADDSGLPNDRFFAVRPEGSVSTLKIQRTERGDSAVYLCASSLNSRLAGGNEQFFGPGTRLTVL.

This chain links TRBV9 with TRBJ2-7; D perhaps matches TRBD2 (5 bases). The germline gives CDR1 SGDLS, CDR2 YYNGEE. Trimming shortened V by 0 bases and J by 3 bases, and 10 bases separated the two germline ends. The CDR3 runs to 14 residues. The CDR3 loop reads CASSVAGRDYEQYF. DNA for the CDR3: TGTGCCAGCAGCGTAGCGGGCCGGGACTACGAGCAGTACTTC.

The J gene is TRBJ2-1, the V gene TRBV3-1 (or the pseudogene TRBV3-2); D uncertain. Per germline, CDR1 LGHDT and CDR2 YNNKEL (reference sequence). The CDR3 runs to 15 residues. V lost 0 bases and J lost 4, with 10 bases in between. The CDR3 region has the DNA TGTGCCAGCAGCCAAGAACAGCACCGATACAATGAGCAGTTCTTC. This gives the protein CASSQEQHRYNEQFF.

The chain joins TRBV30 to TRBJ1-1; TRBD1 might be the D (6 bases). The CDR3 is 13 amino acids. Germline V CDR1 and CDR2: GTSNPN, SVGIG (reference sequence). V lost 0 bases, J lost 4 bases, and 9 bases lay in between. This CDR3 reads CAWSVLGGTEAFF. The CDR3 DNA reads as TGTGCCTGGAGTGTACTAGGGGGCACTGAAGCTTTCTTT.

This chain connects TRBV10-3 to TRBJ1-3; D possibly corresponds to TRBD1 (5 bases). There are 15 residues in the CDR3. V was pared by 6 bases and J by 0 bases, with 12 bases between. Germline CDR1 is ENHRY and CDR2 is SYGVKD. In DNA form, the CDR3 reads TGTGCCATCAGGGGAGGGACGAGCTCTGGAAACACCATATATTTT. It codes for CAIRGGTSSGNTIYF.

Regarding this clone: Relative to the germline gene, one junction end is altered; a read error may explain this. The rearrangement uses TRBV30 and TRBJ2-1; TRBD2 matches 11 bases. The CDR3 length is 13 residues. Germline CDR1 reads GTSNPN; CDR2 reads SVGIG (reference sequence). The CDR3 DNA reads TGTGCATGGAGCGGGACTAGCGGAGATAGGAAGTTCTTC. Protein product: CAWSGTSGDRKFF. Full variable domain (missing parts from reference TRBV30 and TRBJ2-1): SQTIHQWPATLVQPVGSPLSLECTVEGTSNPNLYWYRQAAGRGLQLLFYSVGIGQISSEVPQNLSASRPQDRQFILSSKKLLLSDSGFYLCAWSGTSGDRKFFGPGTRLTVL.

The chain employs TRBV7-2 and TRBJ1-1; tentatively, D is TRBD1 (6 bases). Germline assignment: CDR1 SGHTA and CDR2 FQGNSA. Between the trimmed V and J ends, which lost 5 bases and 3 bases, there was a span of 13 bases. This CDR3 is built from 14 residues. The DNA for the CDR3 is TGTGCCAGCAGCGTTGGGGGCAGGGACACTGAAGCTTTCTTT. Encoded protein: CASSVGGRDTEAFF.

This sequence joins TRBV6-5 and TRBJ1-1; unclear D gene. The CDR3 has 15 residues. Trimming stripped 6 bases from V and 5 bases from J, with 19 bases between. The germline gives CDR1 MNHEY, CDR2 SVGAGI. The CDR3 DNA reads TGTGCCAGCAGCTCCTCCCCGAGGAGGAGGACTGAAGCTTTCTTT. Amino acids: CASSSSPRRRTEAFF.

The chain links TRBV7-2 to TRBJ1-2; D is unclear. V was cut by 0 bases and J by 6 bases, with 5 bases left in between. CDR1 and CDR2 (germline): SGHTA, FQGNSA. The CDR3 consists of 12 residues. The CDR3 DNA reads TGTGCCAGCAGCTTAGCGTTAGATGGCTACACCTTC. This codes for CASSLALDGYTF.

The chain joins TRBV6-5 to TRBJ1-1; 10 bases are shared with TRBD1. The CDR3 spans 14 residues. The V and J ends lost 5 bases and 5 bases, in that order; junction bases with no gene match: 5. In germline, CDR1 is MNHEY, CDR2 SVGAGI. The CDR3 DNA reads TGTGCCAGCAGTAGTGGGACAGGGGTTACTGAAGCTTTCTTT. Encoded protein: CASSSGTGVTEAFF.

The chain has TRBV6-5 and TRBJ1-6; 7 bases line up with TRBD1. The germline V gene encodes CDR1 MNHEY and CDR2 SVGAGI. The junction had 15 bases not matched to a gene; V was cut back by 6 bases and J by 13 bases. CDR3 size: 15 residues. CDR3 protein: CASSYTGALRTPLHF. The CDR3 coding sequence is TGTGCCAGCAGCTACACAGGGGCCTTAAGGACGCCCCTCCACTTT.

This chain links TRBV7-2 with TRBJ1-2, with TRBD1 identical over 12 bases. Germline V CDR1 and CDR2: SGHTA, FQGNSA. Germline trimming cut 0 bases from V and 7 bases from J; bases unmatched to any gene: 3. This CDR3 is built from 15 residues. CDR3 in DNA: TGTGCCAGCAGCTTAGCGGGACAGGGGGCGTTTGGCTACACCTTC. Encoded protein: CASSLAGQGAFGYTF.

The sample holds one count of this clone. The V call is TRBV5-1, the J call TRBJ1-2; D ambiguous. Germline CDR1 is SGHRS and CDR2 is YFSETQ. Trimming took off 4 bases at V and 3 bases at J, with 10 bases between the two ends. The CDR3 sequence is 13 residues long. CDR3 nucleotide sequence: TGCGCCAGCAGCGTCGACATCCACTATGGCTACACCTTC. It translates to CASSVDIHYGYTF.

This chain links TRBV24-1 with TRBJ1-2, with 8 positions matching TRBD1. The J segment lost 4 bases and the V segment lost 4 bases, leaving 10 bases of the junction unmatched. This CDR3 region has 16 residues. Germline CDR1 and CDR2: KGHDR and SFDVKD. The CDR3 sequence: CATSDNYHRGSYGYTF. The CDR3 DNA reads as TGTGCCACCAGTGACAATTATCACAGGGGGTCCTATGGCTACACCTTC.

The chain uses TRBV18 and TRBJ2-7, with 9 positions matching TRBD1. The germline CDR1 and CDR2 sequences are KGHSH and LQKENI. The CDR3 loop spans 14 amino acids. Losses at the gene ends were 3 bases for V and 7 bases for J; bases not matched to a gene: 7. The CDR3, as DNA: TGTGCCAGCTCACCCGCCGGGACAGGGTGGGAGCAGTACTTC. Its protein is CASSPAGTGWEQYF.